The TCR beta chain described here comes from a study of blood T cells in healthy people across ages. Per the germline V gene, CDR1 is SGHTA and CDR2 is FQGNSA. V was trimmed by 1 base and J by 2 bases, leaving 8 bases between them. There are 14 residues in the CDR3. This clonotype came up a few times. A second roughly 6 to 11 cycle PCR used barcoded and J-beta primers. TCRdb redid the calling of the 5' RACE reads with MiXCR, one entry per CDR3 protein. The repertoire consists of roughly 700,000 distinct CDR3 sequences, with about 52% occurring once and the leading ten covering roughly 34%. The specimen was blood. The chain uses TRBV7-2 and TRBJ1-1; D gene unclear. This sequence originates from a woman aged 60-75 years in good health. As DNA, the CDR3 is TGTGCCAGCAGCTTAGTCGCTCTAAACACTGAAGCTTTCTTT. It yields the protein CASSLVALNTEAFF.